Reported below is one T cell receptor (beta chain). Its antigen is not identified. A clone one base away is much larger, so this may be a read error. This is likely a read error, given that the CDR3 carries no conserved phenylalanine or tryptophan at its end. The CDR3 spans 16 residues. Germline CDR1 and CDR2: SGHRS and YFSETQ. Losses at the gene ends were 1 base for V and 4 bases for J; bases not matched to a gene: 7. The authors ran a second PCR of roughly 6 to 12 cycles using a sample-barcoded 5' primer and a J-beta primer mix. TCRdb re-derived calls from the 5' RACE reads in MiXCR, one entry per CDR3 protein. In the table there are about 1.7 million distinct CDR3 sequences, 25% to 30% of which are singletons. This sample is drawn from a study of blood T cells in healthy people across ages. The wider study: Template switching caught about one barcoded beta molecule for each two T cells.

Study conclusions and caveats: A roughly linear fall in TCR beta diversity per million T cells was seen with increasing age. The unknown donor CMV status may have confounded expanded clonotype changes.

V and J are TRBV5-1 and TRBJ2-7, with 11 positions matching TRBD1. The sequence derives from a woman in her twenties or thirties in good health. The source material was blood. The CDR3 DNA reads TGCGCCAGCAGCTTGAATTCCGGGACAGGGGGTTACGAGCAGTACTTA. Protein product: CASSLNSGTGGYEQYL.